This entry lists 17 T cell receptor beta chains sequenced from one sample in a study of control samples from healthy donors and cancer patients. The repertoire was sequenced with immunoSEQ multiplex PCR; TCRdb's copy has only in-frame clones and lacks some. The sample contains 69,000 or so clones, about 94% of which appear only once. Sequencing was done on a sample of blood. These receptors all stem from a woman aged 30 to 39 in good health.

This sequence joins TRBV7-8 and TRBJ1-3; D gene uncertain. In germline, CDR1 is SGHVS, CDR2 FQNEAQ. CDR3 size: 15 residues. Deletions cut 2 bases from V and 0 bases from J, with 8 bases between. The CDR3 DNA sequence: TGTGCCAGCAGCTTACAATGGACCTCTGGAAACACCATATATTTT. Translating gives CASSLQWTSGNTIYF.

This clone appeared a single time. The rearrangement joins TRBV6-1 to TRBJ2-2; 8 bases align to TRBD1. There are 16 residues in the CDR3. V was pared by 2 bases and J by 4 bases, with 6 bases of the junction left unmatched. Germline CDR1 is MNHNS and CDR2 is SASEGT. The CDR3 DNA sequence: TGTGCCAGCAGTGAAATGGGCAGGGGGCGCACCGGGGAGCTGTTTTTT. Translation gives CASSEMGRGRTGELFF.

This clone was seen a single time. V and J are TRBV19 and TRBJ1-2; 9 positions match TRBD1. Germline CDR1 and CDR2: LNHDA and SQIVND (reference sequence). V lost 7 bases, J lost 1 base, and 4 bases stayed unmatched. The CDR3 runs to 14 residues. CDR3 sequence: CASTQDRGNYGYTF. CDR3 coding DNA: TGTGCCAGTACCCAGGACAGGGGTAACTATGGCTACACCTTC.

This clone was seen only a few times. The rearrangement joins TRBV25-1 to TRBJ1-5, with a tentative D call TRBD1 (5 bases). Germline V gene lookup returns CDR1 MGHDK and CDR2 SYGVNS. V lost 2 bases to trimming and J lost 3 bases, with 11 bases between them. CDR3 length: 15 residues. The CDR3 protein is CASSEASGYNQPQHF. CDR3 DNA: TGTGCCAGCAGTGAAGCCTCAGGGTACAATCAGCCCCAGCATTTT.

This sequence joins TRBV2 and TRBJ2-5; 9 bases fit TRBD2. The length of the CDR3 is 15 residues. CDR1 SNHLY and CDR2 FYNNEI come from the germline V gene. J gave up 4 bases and V 2 bases, and 5 bases lay outside the gene matches. The CDR3 loop reads CASSELAGKGETQYF. Written as DNA, the CDR3 is TGTGCCAGCAGTGAACTAGCGGGGAAGGGAGAGACCCAGTACTTC.

The gene calls are TRBV5-1 and TRBJ1-4; a possible D gene is TRBD1 (6 bases). CDR3 length: 16 residues. V lost 4 bases and J 4 bases, leaving 17 bases between the germline ends. Looked up from germline, CDR1 is SGHRS and CDR2 is YFSETQ. CDR3 in DNA: TGCGCCAGCAGCCCGCGATCGACAGGAAATAATGAAAAACTGTTTTTT. It encodes CASSPRSTGNNEKLFF.

This chain uses TRBV9 with TRBJ1-1, with D unclear. Between the trimmed V and J ends, which lost 0 bases and 4 bases, there was a span of 25 bases. The CDR3 totals 19 residues. The germline gives CDR1 SGDLS, CDR2 YYNGEE. The DNA for the CDR3 is TGTGCCAGCAGCGTAGCTGGTAGTAGGTGGCAGGCCGATTTCACTGAAGCTTTCTTT. Its protein is CASSVAGSRWQADFTEAFF.

The V call is TRBV30, the J call TRBJ2-7; D may be TRBD1 (5 bases). The CDR3 is 15 residues long. The germline gives CDR1 GTSNPN, CDR2 SVGIG (reference sequence). V was cut by 1 base and J by 0 bases, with 13 bases left in between. The DNA of the CDR3 is TGTGCCTGGAGTGACCCACACAGGTTCTCCTACGAGCAGTACTTC. Translation: CAWSDPHRFSYEQYF.

The chain employs TRBV24-1 and TRBJ1-2; D gene unclear. Germline values: CDR1 KGHDR, CDR2 SFDVKD. The V end was cut by 3 bases, the J end by 4 bases, with 11 bases between. The CDR3 covers 14 residues. CDR3 region: CATSDPLRSYGYTF. DNA for the CDR3: TGTGCCACCAGTGATCCTCTCAGGAGCTATGGCTACACCTTC.

The V and J genes are TRBV5-5 and TRBJ1-1; TRBD1 might be the D (5 bases). Germline V CDR1 and CDR2: SGHKS, YYEKEE (reference sequence). V was trimmed by 4 bases and J by 1 base, leaving 8 bases between them. CDR3 size: 13 residues. The CDR3 sequence is CASSLGGNTEAFF. The CDR3, as DNA: TGTGCCAGCAGCCTCGGGGGGAACACTGAAGCTTTCTTT.

CDR3 loop: CASSVRSSGANVLTF. In DNA, the CDR3 is TGTGCCAGCAGTGTCCGTAGCTCTGGGGCCAACGTCCTGACTTTC. The chain employs TRBV2 and TRBJ2-6; D is undetermined. V was cut by 4 bases and J by 0 bases, with 7 bases left in between. This CDR3 is 15 amino acids long. The germline CDR1 and CDR2 sequences are SNHLY and FYNNEI.

V usage is TRBV15 and J usage is TRBJ1-1; no reliable D call. This CDR3 is built from 13 residues. V was pared by 5 bases and J by 0 bases, with 7 bases between. Germline V gives CDR1 LNHNV, CDR2 YYDKDF (reference sequence). This CDR3 reads CATSGRMNTEAFF. The CDR3 DNA follows: TGTGCCACCAGCGGCAGGATGAACACTGAAGCTTTCTTT.

The chain is built from TRBV15 and TRBJ1-5; D is possibly TRBD1 (6 bases). CDR1 LNHNV and CDR2 YYDKDF come from the germline V gene (reference sequence). The length of the CDR3 is 15 residues. V lost 3 bases and J 9 bases, leaving 18 bases between the germline ends. CDR3 in DNA: TGTGCCACCAGCAGGGGGACATCCTCCAACGGGCCCCAGCATTTT. This encodes CATSRGTSSNGPQHF. The whole variable domain, remainder taken from reference TRBV15 and TRBJ1-5, is DAMVIQNPRYQVTQFGKPVTLSCSQTLNHNVMYWYQQKSSQAPKLLFHYYDKDFNNEADTPDNFQSRRPNTSFCFLDIRSPGLGDTAMYLCATSRGTSSNGPQHFGDGTRLSIL.

The chain employs TRBV28 and TRBJ1-5; tentatively, D is TRBD1 (5 bases). The CDR3 consists of 16 residues. Germline V CDR1 and CDR2: MDHEN, SYDVKM. The V gene lost 6 bases and the J gene lost 1 base, with 16 bases spanning the gap. CDR3 loop: CASSAPRTRSNQPQHF. The CDR3 DNA follows: TGTGCCAGCAGCGCTCCCCGGACACGCAGCAATCAGCCCCAGCATTTT.

The J gene is TRBJ2-3, the V gene TRBV7-9; TRBD1 aligns across 7 bases. CDR1 is SEHNR, CDR2 FQNEAQ, per germline (reference sequence). The CDR3 totals 15 residues. V was clipped by 4 bases and J by 0 bases; unmatched bases: 4. CDR3 sequence (DNA): TGTGCCAGCAGCTGGGGGACAGTGAGCACAGATACGCAGTATTTT. It is translated as CASSWGTVSTDTQYF.

The rearrangement uses TRBV4-1 and TRBJ2-7, with D tentatively TRBD1 (5 bases). CDR1 and CDR2 (germline): MGHRA, YSYEKL. Trimming shortened V by 1 base and J by 1 base, and 20 bases separated the two germline ends. This CDR3 is 18 amino acids long. DNA of the CDR3: TGCGCCAGCAGCCAAGTAATGGCTGCGACAGAAAGATCCTACGAGCAGTACTTC. Protein product: CASSQVMAATERSYEQYF.

V usage is TRBV12-3 or TRBV12-4 and J usage is TRBJ1-4, with 9 nucleotides matching TRBD1. The CDR3 length is 13 residues. J gave up 7 bases and V 5 bases, and 2 bases lay outside the gene matches. CDR3 coding DNA: TGTGCCAGCAGTGACAGGGGGGTTGAAAAACTGTTTTTT. Protein product: CASSDRGVEKLFF.